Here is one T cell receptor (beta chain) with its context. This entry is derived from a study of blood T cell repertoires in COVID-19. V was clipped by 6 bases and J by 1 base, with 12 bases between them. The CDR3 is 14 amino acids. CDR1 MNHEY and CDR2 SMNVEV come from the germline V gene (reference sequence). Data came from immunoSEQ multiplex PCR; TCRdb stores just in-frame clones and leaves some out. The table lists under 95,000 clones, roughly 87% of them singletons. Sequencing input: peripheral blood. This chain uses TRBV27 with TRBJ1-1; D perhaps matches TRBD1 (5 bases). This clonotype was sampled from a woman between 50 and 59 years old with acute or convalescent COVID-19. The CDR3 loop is CASSPGGGNTEAFF. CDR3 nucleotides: TGTGCCAGCAGCCCCGGGGGGGGGAACACTGAAGCTTTCTTT.